A single sample is the source of the 17 T cell receptor beta chains below, sequenced in a study of blood T cells in healthy people across ages. The use of a sample-barcoded 5' primer and a J-beta primer mix characterized a second PCR of roughly 6 to 11 cycles. TCRdb independently ran MiXCR on the 5' RACE reads; one entry per CDR3 protein. The top ten hold under 25% of the sample, which has approximately 1,700,000 distinct CDR3 sequences, roughly two fifths seen once. The sample consisted of blood. The source of these receptors is a human donor in good health.

This clonotype was picked up one time. This sequence joins TRBV11-3 and TRBJ1-1, with D perhaps matching TRBD1 (6 bases). Trimming shortened V by 0 bases and J by 1 base, and 9 bases separated the two germline ends. Germline values: CDR1 SGHNT, CDR2 YENEEA. The CDR3 is 15 residues long. CDR3 region: CASSLDGTRNTEAFF. CDR3 sequence (DNA): TGTGCCAGCAGCTTAGATGGGACAAGGAACACTGAAGCTTTCTTT.

This chain joins TRBV7-2 and TRBJ2-3; weak D call: TRBD1 (6 bases). CDR3 length: 16 residues. Trimming took 5 bases from V and 4 from J, leaving 19 bases between them. The germline V gene has CDR1 SGHTA and CDR2 FQGNSA. The CDR3 sequence is CASSAHLGQTSDTQYF. CDR3 nucleotide sequence: TGTGCCAGCAGCGCACATCTAGGACAGACATCAGATACGCAGTATTTT.

This clonotype was recorded a few times. This chain joins TRBV29-1 and TRBJ2-7; 8 bases fit TRBD2. The trim removed 3 bases at V and 5 bases at J, leaving 12 bases unmatched. Per germline, CDR1 SQVTM and CDR2 ANQGSEA. The CDR3 is 15 amino acids. CDR3 protein: CSVEGVAGGSDEQYF. For the CDR3, the DNA is TGCAGCGTTGAGGGAGTCGCGGGGGGCTCTGACGAGCAGTACTTC.

The chain carries TRBV11-1 and TRBJ2-7, with D hard to call. The germline CDR1 and CDR2 sequences are SGHAT and FQDESV (reference sequence). The CDR3 length is 15 residues. The V and J ends lost 3 bases and 2 bases respectively, with 14 bases between them. The CDR3 spells CASSLESLATYEQYF. In nucleotides, the CDR3 is TGTGCCAGCAGCTTGGAAAGTCTCGCGACCTACGAGCAGTACTTC.

Comment on this clonotype: One junction end disagrees with the germline gene, perhaps due to a read error. For the CDR3, the DNA is TGCGTCAGCAGCCAAGAATTGGCGGGGGCGGAGACCCAGTACTTC. Translation: CVSSQELAGAETQYF. The genes are TRBV4-3 and TRBJ2-5; possibly TRBD2 for D (7 bases). The CDR3 sequence is 15 residues long. CDR1 LGHNA and CDR2 YSLEER come from the germline V gene.

The rearrangement joins TRBV7-9 to TRBJ2-3; TRBD1 agrees at 7 bases. The CDR3 sequence is 15 residues long. Germline CDR1 and CDR2: SEHNR and FQNEAQ (reference sequence). The V segment lost 5 bases and the J segment 2 bases; nucleotides outside the gene matches: 7. The CDR3 sequence is CASSPQTGPTDTQYF. CDR3 DNA sequence: TGTGCCAGCAGCCCTCAGACAGGGCCCACAGATACGCAGTATTTT.

This clonotype was observed a few times. The chain uses TRBV9 and TRBJ2-1; D unresolved. The CDR3 consists of 11 residues. Trimming removed 4 bases at V and 9 bases at J, with 8 bases between. From germline, CDR1 is SGDLS and CDR2 YYNGEE. The CDR3 DNA reads as TGTGCCAGCAGCTCATTTGGTGAGCAGTTCTTC. This encodes CASSSFGEQFF.

This clonotype was seen a handful of times. The rearrangement joins TRBV7-3 to TRBJ2-1; 7 nucleotides match TRBD2. The V and J ends lost 3 bases and 9 bases, in that order; junction bases with no gene match: 11. Germline V gene sequence: CDR1 SGHTA, CDR2 FQGTGA. The CDR3 has 15 residues. CDR3 in DNA: TGTGCCAGCAGCTTTTCGGGGGGTGCGCGGTCTGAGCAGTTCTTC. Protein sequence: CASSFSGGARSEQFF.

The chain has TRBV18 and TRBJ2-3; D may be TRBD1 (5 bases). V lost 2 bases and J lost 4, with 10 bases in between. This CDR3 spans 14 amino acids. Germline CDR1 is KGHSH and CDR2 is LQKENI. The CDR3 sequence is CASSPTIRADTQYF. The CDR3 DNA reads as TGTGCCAGCTCACCAACAATCAGGGCAGATACGCAGTATTTT. Drawing the rest from reference TRBV18 and TRBJ2-3, the complete variable domain is NAGVMQNPRHLVRRRGQEARLRCSPMKGHSHVYWYRQLPEEGLKFMVYLQKENIIDESGMPKERFSAEFPKEGPSILRIQQVVRGDSAAYFCASSPTIRADTQYFGPGTRLTVL.

This rearrangement joins TRBV5-1 to TRBJ2-1, with D possibly called TRBD1 or TRBD2 (5 bases each). From germline, CDR1 is SGHRS and CDR2 YFSETQ. V lost 0 bases and J 7 bases, leaving 17 bases between the germline ends. This CDR3 has 16 amino acids. CDR3 sequence reads: CASSLAWGRGFNEQFF. The CDR3 nucleotides read TGCGCCAGCAGCTTGGCCTGGGGACGGGGTTTTAATGAGCAGTTCTTC.

Only a few counts were recorded for this clonotype. This chain uses TRBV20-1 with TRBJ2-5, with D possibly matching TRBD2 (5 bases). Judging by the DNA end, TRBJ2-7 fits better; the J call may be wrong. CDR3 length: 11 residues. Germline lookup yields CDR1 DFQATT and CDR2 SNEGSKA (reference sequence). The CDR3 region is CSADGRGEQYF. In DNA, the CDR3 is TGCAGTGCCGACGGACGGGGCGAGCAGTACTTC.

Notes on this clonotype: Since the CDR3 does not end with the conserved phenylalanine or tryptophan, this likely comes from a read error. The chain recombines TRBV29-1 with TRBJ2-3, with 11 bases aligning to TRBD1. Losses at the gene ends were 3 bases for V and 5 bases for J; bases not matched to a gene: 16. The germline gives CDR1 SQVTM, CDR2 ANQGSEA. The CDR3 spans 18 residues. The CDR3 nucleotides are TGCAGCGTTGATAATCGGCTGGGGACAGGGGGTGGTGGAGATACGCAGTATGTT. As protein: CSVDNRLGTGGGGDTQYV.

As to this clonotype: An end of the junction differs from the germline gene, which may be a read error. This chain links TRBV5-1 with TRBJ2-5, with D tentatively TRBD1 or TRBD2 (5 bases each). Germline-derived CDR1 and CDR2 are SGHRS and YFSETQ. This CDR3 is 12 amino acids long. The CDR3 bases are TGCGTCAGCAGCAGGGACGGAGAGACCCAGTACTTC. It codes for CVSSRDGETQYF.

Written as DNA, the CDR3 is TGTGCCACCCGAACCTACGGGGCCGGGGCCAACGTCCTGACTTTC. This sequence encodes CATRTYGAGANVLTF. The chain employs TRBV6-5 and TRBJ2-6; D is perhaps TRBD1 or TRBD2 (5 bases each). CDR1 and CDR2 (germline): MNHEY, SVGAGI. V was trimmed by 10 bases and J by 4 bases, leaving 17 bases between them. The length of the CDR3 is 15 residues.

The table lists this clonotype with a few counts. The chain employs TRBV7-2 and TRBJ2-1, with 9 bases that match TRBD2. V was pared by 5 bases and J by 0 bases, with 5 bases of the junction left unmatched. Germline V gene lookup returns CDR1 SGHTA and CDR2 FQGNSA. The CDR3 spans 16 residues. The CDR3 bases are TGTGCCAGCAGCAGTAGCGGGGGCCGCTCCTACAATGAGCAGTTCTTC. It codes for CASSSSGGRSYNEQFF.

This clonotype was recorded a few times. The chain combines TRBV9 with TRBJ2-1, with TRBD1 identical over 7 bases. V dropped 0 bases and J dropped 5; count of bases not matched to a gene: 2. Per the germline V gene, CDR1 is SGDLS and CDR2 is YYNGEE. CDR3 length: 14 amino acids. The CDR3, as DNA: TGTGCCAGCAGCGTAGGGGGACAGAACAATGAGCAGTTCTTC. Encoded protein: CASSVGGQNNEQFF.

The V gene is TRBV3-1, the J gene TRBJ2-1; D is perhaps TRBD2 (6 bases). Germline assignment: CDR1 LGHDT and CDR2 YNNKEL (reference sequence). Deletions cut 4 bases from V and 10 bases from J, with 20 bases between. The CDR3 has 15 amino acids. CDR3 loop: CASSPRGRGASEQFF. In DNA form, the CDR3 reads TGTGCCAGCAGCCCCCGCGGGCGGGGAGCGTCAGAGCAGTTCTTC.